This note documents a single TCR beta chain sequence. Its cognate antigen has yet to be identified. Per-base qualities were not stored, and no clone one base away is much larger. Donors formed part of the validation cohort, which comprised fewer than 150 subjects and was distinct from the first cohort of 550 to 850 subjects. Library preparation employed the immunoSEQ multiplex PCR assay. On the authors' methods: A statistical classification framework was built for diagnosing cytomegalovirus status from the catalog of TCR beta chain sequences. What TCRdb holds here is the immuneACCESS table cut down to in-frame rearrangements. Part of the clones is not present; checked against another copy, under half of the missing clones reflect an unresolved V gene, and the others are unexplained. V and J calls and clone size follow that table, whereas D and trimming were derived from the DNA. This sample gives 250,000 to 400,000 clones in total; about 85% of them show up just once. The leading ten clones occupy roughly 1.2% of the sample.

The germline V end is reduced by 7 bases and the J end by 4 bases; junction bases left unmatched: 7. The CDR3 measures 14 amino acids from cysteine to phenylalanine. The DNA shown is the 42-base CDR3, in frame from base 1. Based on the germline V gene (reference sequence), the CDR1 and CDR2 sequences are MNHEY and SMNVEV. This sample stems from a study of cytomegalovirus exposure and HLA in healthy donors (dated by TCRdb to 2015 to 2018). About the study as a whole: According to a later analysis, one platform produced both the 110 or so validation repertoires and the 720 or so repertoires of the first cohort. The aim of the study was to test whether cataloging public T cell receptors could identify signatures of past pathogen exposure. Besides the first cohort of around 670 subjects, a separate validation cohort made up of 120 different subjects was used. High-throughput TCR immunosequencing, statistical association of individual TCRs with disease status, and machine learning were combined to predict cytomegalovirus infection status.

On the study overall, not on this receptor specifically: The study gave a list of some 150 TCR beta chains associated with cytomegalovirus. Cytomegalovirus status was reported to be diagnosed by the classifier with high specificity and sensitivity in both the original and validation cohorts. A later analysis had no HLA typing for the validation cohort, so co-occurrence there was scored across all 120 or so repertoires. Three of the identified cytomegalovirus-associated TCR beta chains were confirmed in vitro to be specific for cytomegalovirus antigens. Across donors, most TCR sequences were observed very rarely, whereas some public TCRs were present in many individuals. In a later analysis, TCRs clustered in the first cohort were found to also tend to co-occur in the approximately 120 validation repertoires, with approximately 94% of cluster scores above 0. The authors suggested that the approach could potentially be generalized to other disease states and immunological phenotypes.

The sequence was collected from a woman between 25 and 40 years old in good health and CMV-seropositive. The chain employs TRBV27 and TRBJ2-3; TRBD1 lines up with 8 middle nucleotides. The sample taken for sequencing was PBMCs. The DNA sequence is TGTGCCAGCATCCTACAGGGGGGCGCAGATACGCAGTATTTT. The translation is CASILQGGADTQYF.